This is a list of T cell receptor beta chains from one sample in a study of cytotoxic CD8 clonotypes in ibrutinib-treated CLL. Generated by immunoSEQ multiplex PCR, the TCRdb table keeps only in-frame clones and is missing some. The sample records some 98,000 clones, roughly 80% being singletons. Here the sequenced sample was PBMCs, taken after 12 months of ibrutinib treatment. The receptors shown here come from a human donor with chronic lymphocytic leukemia. Both conserved end residues are part of each CDR3. Fields, in order: clone size, J gene, V gene, D gene, CDR3 DNA, CDR3 protein. A D gene is named only where the DNA matches it firmly. Expanded clones are given a class, and other clones once, few, many or no size at all.

size: few
J: TRBJ2-3
V: TRBV4-2
D: TRBD2
DNA: TGTGCCAGCAGCCAAGCCGGACTAGCGGGTTCTGGGGCAGATACGCAGTATTTT
CDR3: CASSQAGLAGSGADTQYF

size: .
J: TRBJ1-2
V: TRBV2
D: .
DNA: TGTGCCAGCAGTGACCGCGTTGGCTATGGCTACACCTTC
CDR3: CASSDRVGYGYTF

size: few
J: TRBJ1-1
V: TRBV13
D: TRBD1
DNA: TGTGCCAGCAATGCTATTAGACAGGGGAACACTGAAGCTTTCTTT
CDR3: CASNAIRQGNTEAFF

size: .
J: TRBJ1-2
V: TRBV30
D: TRBD1
DNA: TGTGCCTGGAGGGTAACAGGGGTGAATGGCTACACCTTC
CDR3: CAWRVTGVNGYTF

size: .
J: TRBJ1-2
V: TRBV5-4
D: .
DNA: TGTGCCAGCAGCTCCGGTAAAAACTATGGCTACACCTTC
CDR3: CASSSGKNYGYTF

size: .
J: TRBJ1-2
V: TRBV5-1
D: .
DNA: TGCGCCAGCAGCTTCTCAGAGCTTTATGGCTACACCTTC
CDR3: CASSFSELYGYTF

size: .
J: TRBJ1-5
V: TRBV18
D: .
DNA: TGTGCCAGCTCACCATTGGGGTCCGATCAGCCCCAGCATTTT
CDR3: CASSPLGSDQPQHF

size: .
J: TRBJ2-2
V: TRBV27
D: .
DNA: TGTGCCAGCAGTTTTCGACTCTCTCCCGGGGAGCTGTTTTTT
CDR3: CASSFRLSPGELFF

size: .
J: TRBJ1-2
V: TRBV5-5
D: .
DNA: TGTGCCAGCAGTAGGAGTCGGACAGAGATTAACTATGGCTACACCTTC
CDR3: CASSRSRTEINYGYTF

size: .
J: TRBJ1-2
V: TRBV28
D: .
DNA: TGTGCCAGCAGTTGGACAGATTTAAGCTATGGCTACACCTTC
CDR3: CASSWTDLSYGYTF

size: .
J: TRBJ1-5
V: TRBV28
D: .
DNA: TGTGCCAGCAGAACACCGAATCAGCCCCAGCATTTT
CDR3: CASRTPNQPQHF

size: .
J: TRBJ2-5
V: TRBV2
D: TRBD1
DNA: TGTGCCAGCAGCGAGACAGGGGCACGGTCAGAGACCCAGTACTTC
CDR3: CASSETGARSETQYF

size: .
J: TRBJ1-6
V: TRBV5-4
D: .
DNA: TGTGCCAGCAGCTTCCCGAGCCCGAGCTCCTATAATTCACCCCTCCACTTT
CDR3: CASSFPSPSSYNSPLHF

size: .
J: TRBJ1-4
V: TRBV7-2
D: .
DNA: TGTGCCAGCAGCTTAGGACAGAGACGAACTAATGAAAAACTGTTTTTT
CDR3: CASSLGQRRTNEKLFF

size: .
J: TRBJ2-1
V: TRBV13
D: .
DNA: TGTGCCAGCAGCTTAGGCCACAGGGAGACTTACAATGAGCAGTTCTTC
CDR3: CASSLGHRETYNEQFF

size: .
J: TRBJ2-7
V: TRBV2
D: TRBD1
DNA: TGTGCCAGCAGTGTACAGGGGGGTGAGCAGTACTTC
CDR3: CASSVQGGEQYF

size: few
J: TRBJ1-5
V: TRBV7-6
D: .
DNA: TGTGCCAGCAGCCCCGGAATGGGGGGCGGTCAGCCCCAGCATTTT
CDR3: CASSPGMGGGQPQHF

size: .
J: TRBJ1-2
V: TRBV20-1
D: .
DNA: TGCAGTGCTAGAGACAATGGCTACACCTTC
CDR3: CSARDNGYTF

size: .
J: TRBJ2-1
V: TRBV5-8
D: .
DNA: TGTGCCAGCAGCTTGGCGGGGGTCGCATACAATGAGCAGTTCTTC
CDR3: CASSLAGVAYNEQFF

size: few
J: TRBJ1-5
V: TRBV6-1
D: .
DNA: TGTGCCAGTGATCGACTGTTCCCCAGCAATCAGCCCCAGCATTTT
CDR3: CASDRLFPSNQPQHF

size: .
J: TRBJ2-6
V: TRBV25-1
D: .
DNA: TGTGCCAGCAGTCCCGGGGGCAGGGGACTTGCTGGGGCCAACGTCCTGACTTTC
CDR3: CASSPGGRGLAGANVLTF

size: .
J: TRBJ2-3
V: TRBV7-2
D: TRBD2
DNA: TGTGCCAGCAGCCCGGGGGGGTGGGATACGCAGTATTTT
CDR3: CASSPGGWDTQYF

size: .
J: TRBJ1-2
V: TRBV7-9
D: .
DNA: TGTGCCAGCAGCCCCGGCCAGGAAGCTAACTATGGCTACACCTTC
CDR3: CASSPGQEANYGYTF

size: .
J: TRBJ2-2
V: TRBV5-6
D: TRBD2
DNA: TGTGCCAGCAGCTTGGCCAGCGGGGGGACCGGGGAGCTGTTTTTT
CDR3: CASSLASGGTGELFF

size: .
J: TRBJ2-1
V: TRBV11-3
D: .
DNA: TGTGCCAGCAGCTTTTCCAGTAACAATGAGCAGTTCTTC
CDR3: CASSFSSNNEQFF

size: .
J: TRBJ1-1
V: TRBV6-1
D: TRBD1
DNA: TGTGCCAGCAGGCCCCAGGGGGGCCAGAACTTTGAAGCTTTCTTT
CDR3: CASRPQGGQNFEAFF

size: .
J: TRBJ2-3
V: TRBV30
D: .
DNA: TGTGCCTGGAGTGCGGGGGCCCATGACGGGTATACGCAGTATTTT
CDR3: CAWSAGAHDGYTQYF

size: .
J: TRBJ1-3
V: TRBV5-5
D: TRBD1
DNA: TGTGCCAGCAGCTTGGCCCGGACAGGGTACTCTGGAAACACCATATATTTT
CDR3: CASSLARTGYSGNTIYF

size: few
J: TRBJ2-1
V: TRBV7-6
D: TRBD1
DNA: TGTGCCAGCAGCCCGCACGACAGGGTCGATGAGCAGTTCTTC
CDR3: CASSPHDRVDEQFF

size: .
J: TRBJ2-7
V: TRBV7-3
D: .
DNA: TGTGCCAGCAGCTCCGCCGGGACCTACGAGCAGTACTTC
CDR3: CASSSAGTYEQYF

size: .
J: TRBJ1-1
V: TRBV2
D: TRBD1
DNA: TGTGCCAGCAGTGAAGCCCGACAGGGATGGGGAACCACTGAAGCTTTCTTT
CDR3: CASSEARQGWGTTEAFF

size: .
J: TRBJ1-1
V: TRBV29-1
D: .
DNA: TGCAGCGTTGAAGAACAGTCGGGCACTGAAGCTTTCTTT
CDR3: CSVEEQSGTEAFF

size: .
J: TRBJ2-7
V: TRBV19
D: TRBD1
DNA: TGTGCCAGTAGTCCGGGACAGGGTAGGTACGAGCAGTACTTC
CDR3: CASSPGQGRYEQYF

size: .
J: TRBJ1-2
V: TRBV5-6
D: .
DNA: TGTGCCAGCAGCTTGGATACAGGGTCCTATGGCTACACCTTC
CDR3: CASSLDTGSYGYTF

size: .
J: TRBJ2-1
V: TRBV6-6
D: .
DNA: TGTGCCAGCAGTTACACGTTAGATGAGCAGTTCTTC
CDR3: CASSYTLDEQFF

size: .
J: TRBJ2-6
V: TRBV25-1
D: .
DNA: TGTGCCAGCTCGACAGGAGCTGGGGCCAACGTCCTGACTTTC
CDR3: CASSTGAGANVLTF

size: .
J: TRBJ2-7
V: TRBV5-1
D: .
DNA: TGCGCCAGCAGCTCGGGGACCCCTGGCGCCTACGAGCAGTACTTC
CDR3: CASSSGTPGAYEQYF

size: few
J: TRBJ2-5
V: TRBV7-2
D: .
DNA: TGTGCCAGCAGCAGGGTCCTCCAAGAGACCCAGTACTTC
CDR3: CASSRVLQETQYF

size: .
J: TRBJ2-7
V: TRBV20-1
D: .
DNA: TGCAGTGCCGGACAGTCTGAGCAGTACTTC
CDR3: CSAGQSEQYF

size: .
J: TRBJ2-5
V: TRBV18
D: TRBD2
DNA: TGTGCCAGCTCACCTTCCGAACTAGCGGGACAAGAGACCCAGTACTTC
CDR3: CASSPSELAGQETQYF

size: .
J: TRBJ2-1
V: TRBV6-6
D: .
DNA: TGTGCCACCTCAGACACTTTATCTTACAATGAGCAGTTCTTC
CDR3: CATSDTLSYNEQFF

size: few
J: TRBJ2-3
V: TRBV4-3
D: .
DNA: TGCGCCACAGGGGTCTACCCCCCCACAGATACGCAGTATTTT
CDR3: CATGVYPPTDTQYF

size: .
J: TRBJ1-2
V: TRBV6-5
D: .
DNA: TGTGCCAGCGGATTCCCTTTCGGGGACCATGGCTACACCTTC
CDR3: CASGFPFGDHGYTF

size: .
J: TRBJ2-1
V: TRBV9
D: .
DNA: TGTGCCAGCAGCGTAGGAGTGGGCCGGAGCTCCTACAATGAGCAGTTCTTC
CDR3: CASSVGVGRSSYNEQFF

size: .
J: TRBJ2-2
V: TRBV19
D: TRBD2
DNA: TGTGCCAGTAGTGCCGGGACTAGCGGTTCCGGGGAGCTGTTTTTT
CDR3: CASSAGTSGSGELFF

size: .
J: TRBJ1-6
V: TRBV27
D: TRBD1
DNA: TGTGCCACTAAACCAGGGGGCAATTCACCCCTCCACTTT
CDR3: CATKPGGNSPLHF

size: once
J: TRBJ1-1
V: TRBV5-8
D: TRBD1
DNA: TGTGCCAGCAGCCTACAGGGGTCTATGAACACTGAAGCTTTCTTT
CDR3: CASSLQGSMNTEAFF

size: .
J: TRBJ2-7
V: TRBV9
D: .
DNA: TGTGCCAGCAGGGGCTTGGGGGCTGAGCAGTACTTC
CDR3: CASRGLGAEQYF

size: .
J: TRBJ2-2
V: TRBV9
D: .
DNA: TGTGCCAGCAGCGTAGGCCCGTCGTCCGGGGAGCTGTTTTTT
CDR3: CASSVGPSSGELFF

size: many
J: TRBJ1-1
V: TRBV9
D: .
DNA: TGTGCCAGCAGCGTAGCCGGAAACGAAAACACTGAAGCTTTCTTT
CDR3: CASSVAGNENTEAFF

size: .
J: TRBJ1-1
V: TRBV25-1
D: .
DNA: TGTGCCAGCAGTGACCCGGTTGAAGCTTTCTTT
CDR3: CASSDPVEAFF